This T cell receptor (beta chain) was profiled in a study of blood T cell repertoires in COVID-19. For the study at large: Collection of acute and convalescent COVID-19 samples took place in the United States, Italy and Spain.

Germline V gene data show CDR1 as WNHNN and CDR2 as SYGVQD (reference sequence). The CDR3 has 15 amino acids. Unmatched junction bases numbered 8, after V lost 6 bases and J lost 3 bases. As originally analysed: Estimated nucleated cell counts came from reference gene primer amplification. Sequenced by immunoSEQ multiplex PCR; TCRdb stores in-frame clones only, minus some. For V, J and clone size, that table is used; D and trimming come from the DNA. This table holds 150,000 to 200,000 clones, approximately 79% found once. This receptor was obtained from a woman older than 75 with acute or convalescent COVID-19. Sequenced: peripheral blood. The chain carries TRBV10-1 and TRBJ2-7; 10 bases align to TRBD2. CDR3 nucleotide sequence: TGCGCCAGCAGCCCCAGCCTAGCGGGAGTCTACGAGCAGTACTTC. Amino acids: CASSPSLAGVYEQYF.